The 9 T cell receptor beta chains presented below share a single source sample, sequenced in a study of blood T cell repertoires in COVID-19. This table comes from immunoSEQ multiplex PCR, and its TCRdb copy is limited to in-frame clones, with some not included. The sample has 350,000 to 400,000 clones, 80% to 90% seen once. The sequencing sample was made of PBMCs or T cells enriched from blood (not recorded which). The receptors derive from a man between 18 and 35 years old who had recovered from COVID-19.

The chain uses TRBV5-4 and TRBJ2-1, with TRBD1 identical over 10 bases. The CDR3 contains 15 residues. Germline V CDR1 and CDR2: SGHNT, YYREEE (reference sequence). The J segment lost 4 bases and the V segment lost 3 bases, leaving 4 bases of the junction unmatched. The CDR3 coding sequence is TGTGCCAGCAGCTCGAGGGACAGGGGATACAATGAGCAGTTCTTC. It yields the protein CASSSRDRGYNEQFF. The variable domain in full, completed from reference TRBV5-4 and TRBJ2-1, reads ETGVTQSPTHLIKTRGQQVTLRCSSQSGHNTVSWYQQALGQGPQFIFQYYREEENGRGNFPPRFSGLQFPNYSSELNVNALELDDSALYLCASSSRDRGYNEQFFGPGTRLTVL.

Comments on this clone: The sample has other DNA sequences that encode this CDR3 too. The V gene is TRBV9, the J gene TRBJ2-5; TRBD2 agrees at 15 bases. The germline V gene encodes CDR1 SGDLS and CDR2 YYNGEE. After removal of 3 bases from V and 4 bases from J, the junction contained 4 bases not matched to a gene. CDR3 length: 16 residues. DNA of the CDR3: TGTGCCAGCAGCGCACCGGGACTAGCGGGAGGAGAGACCCAGTACTTC. Its protein is CASSAPGLAGGETQYF.

The chain employs TRBV12-5 and TRBJ1-1; TRBD1 matches at 7 bases. Losses at the gene ends were 3 bases for V and 6 bases for J; bases not matched to a gene: 7. This CDR3 spans 14 amino acids. Looked up from germline, CDR1 is LGHNT and CDR2 is FRNRAP. In DNA form, the CDR3 reads TGTGCTAGTGGTTTAGGCCCAGGGGGTTCTGAAGCTTTCTTT. It specifies CASGLGPGGSEAFF.

In its sample, this clone was seen once. This same CDR3 is encoded by further DNA sequences in the sample. The V call is TRBV28, the J call TRBJ1-2; 10 bases are shared with TRBD1. Germline-derived CDR1 and CDR2 are MDHEN and SYDVKM. This CDR3 spans 14 amino acids. J gave up 4 bases and V 3 bases, and 2 bases lay outside the gene matches. CDR3 residues: CASSLTGGLYGYTF. The DNA of the CDR3 is TGTGCCAGCAGTTTGACAGGGGGCCTCTATGGCTACACCTTC.

This clone has a handful of counts. The V call is TRBV28, the J call TRBJ2-7, with D possibly being TRBD2 (6 bases). In germline, CDR1 is MDHEN, CDR2 SYDVKM. The CDR3 runs to 15 residues. Trimming shortened V by 4 bases and J by 0 bases, and 13 bases separated the two germline ends. The CDR3 DNA sequence: TGTGCCAGCAGTTACGCGGGGATCCCCTCCTACGAGCAGTACTTC. This translates into CASSYAGIPSYEQYF.

V usage is TRBV7-3 and J usage is TRBJ2-1; TRBD1 matches at 7 bases. The V gene end was trimmed by 2 bases and the J gene end by 8 bases; junction bases not matched to a gene: 12. The CDR3 length is 16 residues. Germline V CDR1 and CDR2: SGHTA, FQGTGA. CDR3 loop: CASSLEKVTQGYEQFF. In DNA, the CDR3 is TGTGCCAGCAGCTTAGAGAAGGTTACACAGGGGTATGAGCAGTTCTTC.

The J gene is TRBJ2-7, the V gene TRBV6-2 or TRBV6-3; 8 nucleotides agree with TRBD1. This CDR3 has 18 amino acids. Germline V gives CDR1 MNHEY, CDR2 SVGEGT. Trimming removed 0 bases from V and 1 base from J; junction bases left unmatched: 11. In DNA, the CDR3 is TGTGCCAGCAGTTACTCGGGCTTCTACAGGGGGATATCCTACGAGCAGTACTTC. Translation: CASSYSGFYRGISYEQYF.

This clone was recorded only once. The CDR3 loop is CATSDLWTSGSKHEQFF. The DNA of the CDR3 is TGTGCCACCAGTGATTTGTGGACTAGCGGGAGTAAGCATGAGCAGTTCTTC. V and J are TRBV24-1 and TRBJ2-1; TRBD2 matches at 13 bases. There are 17 residues in the CDR3. V dropped 0 bases and J dropped 8; count of bases not matched to a gene: 6. CDR1 KGHDR and CDR2 SFDVKD come from the germline V gene.

The chain uses TRBV4-1 and TRBJ2-2, with 8 bases identical to TRBD1. The CDR3 runs 16 residues. Trimming cost V 2 bases and J 7 bases; bases outside gene matches: 9. Germline loops: CDR1 MGHRA, CDR2 YSYEKL. CDR3 sequence: CASSQMVRQGLGELFF. The CDR3 nucleotides are TGCGCCAGCAGCCAAATGGTCCGACAGGGGCTCGGGGAGCTGTTTTTT.